This TCR beta chain derives from a study of blood T cell repertoires in COVID-19. The assay was immunoSEQ multiplex PCR, and TCRdb's table has in-frame clones only and misses some. The sample lists around 250,000 clones; roughly nine tenths were seen once. Trimming shortened V by 0 bases and J by 7 bases, and 13 bases separated the two germline ends. Germline CDR1 LGHDT, CDR2 YNNKEL (reference sequence). CDR3 length equals 15 residues. The sequence was obtained from a woman between 40 and 55 years old who had recovered from COVID-19. Sequencing was done on a sample of peripheral blood. V is TRBV3-1 (or the pseudogene TRBV3-2) and J is TRBJ1-5; D ambiguous. CDR3 amino acids: CASSQDNGEEQPQHF. The CDR3 nucleotides read TGTGCCAGCAGCCAAGATAATGGGGAGGAGCAGCCCCAGCATTTT.